What follows are 12 T cell receptor beta chains derived from one specimen sequenced in a study of blood T cell repertoires in COVID-19. Here immunoSEQ multiplex PCR was the method, and the copy in TCRdb shows in-frame clones only, minus some. In the table there are 50,000 to 65,000 clones, 85% to 90% of which are singletons. Sequenced: peripheral blood. The receptors originated from a human donor in a cohort sampled during active COVID-19.

The V call is TRBV5-4, the J call TRBJ2-2; maybe TRBD2 (6 bases). The V end lost 2 bases, the J end lost 1 base, and 15 bases lay between the germline ends. The length of the CDR3 is 17 residues. The germline gives CDR1 SGHNT, CDR2 YYREEE (reference sequence). This chain's CDR3 is CASSFMMVGGNTGELFF. The DNA for the CDR3 is TGTGCCAGCAGCTTTATGATGGTGGGGGGGAACACCGGGGAGCTGTTTTTT.

The chain links TRBV28 to TRBJ2-7; possible D gene TRBD2, 6 bases. V was cut by 5 bases and J by 7 bases, with 21 bases left in between. The CDR3 consists of 15 residues. Germline lookup yields CDR1 MDHEN and CDR2 SYDVKM. The CDR3 sequence: CASSPRTSPFLEQYF. The CDR3 nucleotides read TGTGCCAGCAGTCCCCGAACTAGCCCCTTTTTAGAGCAGTACTTC.

A word on this clone: The conserved phenylalanine or tryptophan normally closing the CDR3 is absent here, so this likely arose from a read error. It is unclear where the CDR3 begins or ends on the DNA, so no DNA is shown, and the CDR3 is as TCRdb lists it. J is TRBJ1-1 and V is TRBV6-1; the table gives TRBD1 as D, unverified against the DNA. The CDR3 is 14 amino acids long, termini counted. Germline loops: CDR1 MNHNS, CDR2 SASEGT. The CDR3 region is CASSEFSSGTPGHV.

The chain couples TRBV14 to TRBJ1-1; D not certain. The CDR3 consists of 12 residues. V was shortened by 3 bases and J by 4 bases, with 6 bases between the two germline ends. The germline gives CDR1 SGHDN, CDR2 FVKESK. The CDR3 DNA sequence: TGTGCCAGCAGCCAGACTATCACTGAAGCTTTCTTT. It specifies CASSQTITEAFF.

J is TRBJ1-5 and V is TRBV11-3; D unresolved. The CDR3 covers 15 residues. V was pared by 7 bases and J by 4 bases, with 17 bases between. CDR1 and CDR2 from the germline V gene are SGHNT and YENEEA. The CDR3 DNA follows: TGTGCCAGCACCCCTCTTGACGGGAATAATCAGCCCCAGCATTTT. Translation gives CASTPLDGNNQPQHF. The whole variable domain, filled in from reference TRBV11-3 and TRBJ1-5, reads EAGVVQSPRYKIIEKKQPVAFWCNPISGHNTLYWYLQNLGQGPELLIRYENEEAVDDSQLPKDRFSAERLKGVDSTLKIQPAELGDSAVYLCASTPLDGNNQPQHFGDGTRLSIL.

This clone has a single count. J is TRBJ2-1 and V is TRBV7-8; tentatively, D is TRBD1 (6 bases). CDR3 length equals 13 residues. CDR1 SGHVS and CDR2 FQNEAQ come from the germline V gene. Trimming took 4 bases from V and 6 from J, leaving 10 bases between them. The CDR3 DNA sequence: TGTGCCAGCAGCTCCCGACAGGCCAATGAGCAGTTCTTC. Its translation: CASSSRQANEQFF.

This chain links TRBV3-1 (or the pseudogene TRBV3-2) with TRBJ1-3; maybe TRBD1 (5 bases). CDR1 is LGHDT, CDR2 YNNKEL, per germline (reference sequence). The CDR3 covers 15 residues. V lost 2 bases, J lost 4 bases, and 12 bases lay in between. CDR3 coding DNA: TGTGCCAGCAGCCAACGAACGGGGGAGGGAAACACCATATATTTT. Translating gives CASSQRTGEGNTIYF.

The DNA for the CDR3 is TGTGCCAGCAGTCGAGCGGGAGGGCCAGGCGATGAGCAGTTCTTC. Translated: CASSRAGGPGDEQFF. The chain links TRBV28 to TRBJ2-1; TRBD2 agrees at 10 bases. The CDR3 is 15 amino acids. V lost 5 bases to trimming and J lost 8 bases; unmatched junction nucleotides: 9. CDR1 is MDHEN, CDR2 SYDVKM, per germline. Complete variable domain (other parts from reference TRBV28 and TRBJ2-1): DVKVTQSSRYLVKRTGEKVFLECVQDMDHENMFWYRQDPGLGLRLIYFSYDVKMKEKGDIPEGYSVSREKKERFSLILESASTNQTSMYLCASSRAGGPGDEQFFGPGTRLTVL.

The chain joins TRBV5-4 to TRBJ2-5; 7 bases fit TRBD1. Germline CDR1 and CDR2: SGHNT and YYREEE (reference sequence). This CDR3 region has 14 residues. Germline trimming cut 3 bases from V and 3 bases from J; bases unmatched to any gene: 5. The CDR3 DNA sequence: TGTGCCAGCAGCTCCGGGACAGCAGAAGAGACCCAGTACTTC. Amino acids: CASSSGTAEETQYF. Full variable domain (missing parts from reference TRBV5-4 and TRBJ2-5): ETGVTQSPTHLIKTRGQQVTLRCSSQSGHNTVSWYQQALGQGPQFIFQYYREEENGRGNFPPRFSGLQFPNYSSELNVNALELDDSALYLCASSSGTAEETQYFGPGTRLLVL.

The V gene is TRBV4-1, the J gene TRBJ1-2; TRBD1 matches at 9 bases. Germline lookup yields CDR1 MGHRA and CDR2 YSYEKL. The CDR3 covers 16 residues. V was pared by 1 base and J by 2 bases, with 5 bases of the junction left unmatched. CDR3: CASSQAPGQGNYGYTF. The DNA of the CDR3 is TGCGCCAGCAGCCAAGCCCCGGGACAGGGCAACTATGGCTACACCTTC.

This sequence joins TRBV2 and TRBJ2-1; TRBD2 matches at 10 bases. V was pared by 6 bases and J by 5 bases, with 10 bases of the junction left unmatched. The germline V gene has CDR1 SNHLY and CDR2 FYNNEI. The CDR3 runs 16 residues. The CDR3 loop is CASSPLLAGTNNEQFF. DNA of the CDR3: TGTGCCAGCAGCCCGCTACTAGCGGGGACGAACAATGAGCAGTTCTTC.

V usage is TRBV7-2 and J usage is TRBJ1-3, with no clear D. V gave up 5 bases and J gave up 5 bases, with 7 bases separating them. Germline V gives CDR1 SGHTA, CDR2 FQGNSA. The CDR3 totals 12 residues. Here the CDR3 DNA reads TGTGCCAGCAGCCCCCTACGAAACACCATATATTTT. Amino acids: CASSPLRNTIYF.